The rows below give T cell receptor beta chains drawn from one sample of a study of control samples from healthy donors and cancer patients. The data were produced by immunoSEQ multiplex PCR, yet TCRdb's version contains in-frame clones alone and is incomplete. This table holds about 150,000 clones, around 88% found once. Sequencing was carried out using blood. The receptors were sampled from a man aged 18 to 29 in good health. CDR3s include the opening cysteine and the closing phenylalanine or tryptophan. Clone size is shown for a subset of rows, as once, few, many or a class of expanded clone.

CDR3	V	J	size
CATSVGGAAQETQYF	TRBV24-1	TRBJ2-5	NA
CASSRQGANTGELFF	TRBV6-2/TRBV6-3	TRBJ2-2	NA
CASSRQDYGYTF	TRBV11-2	TRBJ1-2	NA
CASTNPGNTDTQYF	TRBV7-9	TRBJ2-3	NA
CASSVILAGREQFF	TRBV11-1	TRBJ2-1	NA
CASSYSSRRGYGYTF	TRBV6-5	TRBJ1-2	NA
CASSQDLGTNYGYTF	TRBV14	TRBJ1-2	few
CASSLVGTQNNEQFF	TRBV7-2	TRBJ2-1	NA
CASGLASGSNHNEQFF	TRBV12-5	TRBJ2-1	NA
CASSLGGGYGEKLFF	TRBV7-2	TRBJ1-4	NA
CASSPRGLQNTEAFF	TRBV7-9	TRBJ1-1	NA
CASSRDSSETQYF	TRBV5-4	TRBJ2-5	NA
CASSLTMRYEQYF	TRBV7-8	TRBJ2-7	NA
CASSSGTGETSPLHF	TRBV5-6	TRBJ1-6	NA
CASSQSTGGPRETQYF	TRBV4-3	TRBJ2-5	NA
CASSLNAVNTEAFF	TRBV5-1	TRBJ1-1	NA
CASSWIPGTGGRLNYGYTF	TRBV6-2/TRBV6-3	TRBJ1-2	few
CASNKPRETYNEQFF	TRBV28	TRBJ2-1	NA
CASSKVTGVSYEQYF	TRBV21-1	TRBJ2-7	NA
CASSPPQGRNEQYF	TRBV3-1/TRBV3-2	TRBJ2-7	NA
CASSAEGGAGYTF	TRBV13	TRBJ1-2	NA
CASSSFFPVYEQYF	TRBV27	TRBJ2-7	NA
CASSTRTATDTQYF	TRBV11-2	TRBJ2-3	NA
CASSETGPPTDTQYF	TRBV18	TRBJ2-3	NA